This T cell receptor beta chain was captured by sequencing in a study of T cell responses to AZD1222 COVID-19 vaccine. Study-level information: Second-dose intervals of approximately 4 or approximately 12 weeks were pooled. Study-wide results and caveats: At baseline, seropositivity was found in only six or seven AZD1222 recipients. Researchers report vaccine-associated CD4 TCRs spanning spike, with dominance at 160-218 and 743-854. It should be noted that donors were predominantly white British and more often female, and clonal diversity was possibly underestimated.

The CDR3 has 13 amino acids. V gave up 5 bases and J gave up 5 bases, with 10 bases separating them. Germline loops: CDR1 MGHDK, CDR2 SYGVNS. On this clone itself: Its antigen is unknown.

Clones were read by immunoSEQ multiplex PCR, and TCRdb kept only the in-frame ones, dropping some. This table has some 140,000 clones, more than 85% appearing once. This specimen was peripheral blood, taken on day 0 of AZD1222 vaccination. V is TRBV25-1 and J is TRBJ2-1; D is unresolved. This TCR was recovered from an adult in good health. CDR3 sequence: CASSQTPHNEQFF. CDR3 coding DNA: TGTGCCAGCAGTCAGACTCCCCACAATGAGCAGTTCTTC.